The 20 T cell receptor beta chains below come from one sample, sequenced in a study of a mutant IDH1 vaccine in newly diagnosed glioma. Time point of the sample: week 47, end of study. Each dose delivered 300 ug of mutant IDH1 20-mer peptide subcutaneously with imiquimod. Measured with immunoSEQ multiplex PCR; TCRdb has only the in-frame clones, and not every one. The sample includes around 94,000 clones, approximately 89% of them seen just once. These receptors' antigens are unknown. Sequences were derived from PBMCs, sampled from a glioma patient whose treatment included an IDH1 peptide vaccine. The origin of the receptors is a woman aged 50 to 60 with glioma.

CDR3 region: CASSRGQGFIYGYTF. For the CDR3, the DNA is TGTGCCAGCAGCCGCGGACAGGGGTTCATCTATGGCTACACCTTC. The V gene is TRBV5-4, the J gene TRBJ1-2; 9 positions agree with TRBD1. Germline V gene lookup returns CDR1 SGHNT and CDR2 YYREEE (reference sequence). V dropped 4 bases and J dropped 4; count of bases not matched to a gene: 8. The CDR3 is made up of 15 amino acids.

The chain is built from TRBV28 and TRBJ1-2; 10 bases are a match to TRBD1. Per germline, CDR1 MDHEN and CDR2 SYDVKM. V was clipped by 8 bases and J by 4 bases; unmatched bases: 1. This CDR3 region has 12 residues. As DNA, the CDR3 is TGTGCCAGCGGGGACAGGGGCTATGGCTACACCTTC. Amino acids: CASGDRGYGYTF.

Here the CDR3 DNA reads TGCAGCGTTGAAGGTGGTCCCACTAGCACAGATACGCAGTATTTT. The encoded protein is CSVEGGPTSTDTQYF. The rearrangement joins TRBV29-1 to TRBJ2-3; D is ambiguous. Germline assignment: CDR1 SQVTM and CDR2 ANQGSEA. CDR3 size: 15 residues. The ends were cut back, 1 base at V and 0 bases at J, with 11 bases in the middle.

This chain links TRBV2 with TRBJ2-1, with TRBD2 identical over 8 bases. This CDR3 has 13 residues. From germline, CDR1 is SNHLY and CDR2 FYNNEI. V dropped 3 bases and J dropped 11; count of bases not matched to a gene: 6. The CDR3 nucleotides read TGTGCCAGCAGTGACAGGCTAGCGGGCCAGCAGTTCTTC. It codes for CASSDRLAGQQFF.

The genes are TRBV27 and TRBJ1-5, with D hard to call. CDR1 is MNHEY, CDR2 SMNVEV, per germline (reference sequence). V lost 6 bases and J 5 bases, leaving 11 bases between the germline ends. This CDR3 is 13 amino acids long. The CDR3 is CASRQDLYQPQHF. For the CDR3, the DNA is TGTGCCAGCAGGCAGGACCTCTATCAGCCCCAGCATTTT.

The chain couples TRBV15 to TRBJ1-3; maybe TRBD1 (5 bases). Germline CDR1 and CDR2: LNHNV and YYDKDF (reference sequence). The CDR3 runs 15 residues. Trimming pared 5 bases from V and 7 bases from J, leaving 18 bases between. CDR3 residues: CATSPTRERWNTIYF. CDR3 in DNA: TGTGCCACCAGCCCCACCAGGGAGAGATGGAACACCATATATTTT.

The chain is built from TRBV5-5 and TRBJ2-1; D is ambiguous. Germline V gene data show CDR1 as SGHKS and CDR2 as YYEKEE (reference sequence). V was pared by 1 base and J by 9 bases, with 8 bases between. The CDR3 consists of 12 residues. The CDR3 bases are TGTGCCAGCAGCTTGTCAGAGGTTGAGCAGTTCTTC. Encoded protein: CASSLSEVEQFF.

This clone has a single count. V and J are TRBV6-5 and TRBJ2-7; D gene ambiguous. V lost 0 bases, J lost 6 bases, and 3 bases lay in between. Germline CDR1 is MNHEY and CDR2 is SVGAGI. The CDR3 has 11 amino acids. The CDR3 is CASSYSGEQYF. CDR3 DNA: TGTGCCAGCAGTTACTCCGGCGAGCAGTACTTC.

V and J are TRBV7-9 and TRBJ1-2; no firm D call. Trimming shortened V by 5 bases and J by 6 bases, and 13 bases separated the two germline ends. The CDR3 is 13 amino acids. The V gene's germline CDR1 is SEHNR and CDR2 FQNEAQ (reference sequence). The CDR3 loop is CASSREERDGYTF. The CDR3, as DNA: TGTGCCAGCAGCCGCGAGGAACGGGATGGCTACACCTTC.

The rearrangement joins TRBV30 to TRBJ1-5; 12 nucleotides line up with TRBD1. The CDR3 has 15 residues. J was trimmed by 6 bases and V by 3 bases; bases with no gene match: 6. The germline V gene encodes CDR1 GTSNPN and CDR2 SVGIG (reference sequence). This CDR3 reads CAWRPGTGGFQPQHF. In DNA, the CDR3 is TGTGCCTGGAGACCCGGGACAGGGGGCTTTCAGCCCCAGCATTTT.

This chain uses TRBV28 with TRBJ1-2; D is unresolved. CDR3 length: 12 residues. The germline gives CDR1 MDHEN, CDR2 SYDVKM. Between the trimmed V and J ends, which lost 5 bases and 2 bases, there was a span of 6 bases. The CDR3 region has the DNA TGTGCCAGCAGTCAGGTGAACTATGGCTACACCTTC. It encodes CASSQVNYGYTF.

This clone was detected only once. This chain uses TRBV19 with TRBJ2-7, with D maybe TRBD1 (5 bases). The germline V gene encodes CDR1 LNHDA and CDR2 SQIVND (reference sequence). V was shortened by 1 base and J by 2 bases, with 9 bases between the two germline ends. The CDR3 length is 14 residues. CDR3 DNA sequence: TGTGCCAGTAGTATAGGGACCAGGGCCTACGAGCAGTACTTC. This gives the protein CASSIGTRAYEQYF.

The rearrangement joins TRBV30 to TRBJ1-2; D not certain. Deletions cut 0 bases from V and 6 bases from J, with 17 bases between. Looked up from germline, CDR1 is GTSNPN and CDR2 is SVGIG (reference sequence). This CDR3 has 15 amino acids. In DNA, the CDR3 is TGTGCCTGGAGTGTACAGCTTTCGGGAAACCATGGCTACACCTTC. Translated: CAWSVQLSGNHGYTF.

The sample holds a few counts of this clone. The CDR3: CSVRATSSYEQYF. The CDR3 region has the DNA TGCAGCGTTAGGGCGACTAGCAGCTACGAGCAGTACTTC. The J gene is TRBJ2-7, the V gene TRBV29-1; 7 positions match TRBD2. Germline-derived CDR1 and CDR2 are SQVTM and ANQGSEA. This CDR3 spans 13 amino acids. The J segment lost 3 bases and the V segment lost 5 bases, leaving 7 bases of the junction unmatched.

A few counts support this clone. The chain couples TRBV7-3 to TRBJ1-1, with a possible D match to TRBD1 (6 bases). Germline loops: CDR1 SGHTA, CDR2 FQGTGA. V was trimmed by 4 bases and J by 1 base, leaving 10 bases between them. The CDR3 spans 14 residues. The CDR3 region has the DNA TGTGCCAGCAGCTCACAGGGACCGAACACTGAAGCTTTCTTT. Translated: CASSSQGPNTEAFF.

CDR3 bases: TGTGCCAGCCAGAACAGGGTCAATCAGCCCCAGCATTTT. This gives the protein CASQNRVNQPQHF. The chain links TRBV2 to TRBJ1-5; D is perhaps TRBD1 (6 bases). Germline values: CDR1 SNHLY, CDR2 FYNNEI. The CDR3 runs to 13 residues. V dropped 8 bases and J dropped 3 bases, with 11 bases sitting between them. The full variable domain, completed using reference TRBV2 and TRBJ1-5, is EPEVTQTPSHQVTQMGQEVILRCVPISNHLYFYWYRQILGQKVEFLVSFYNNEISEKSEIFDDQFSVERPDGSNFTLKIRSTKLEDSAMYFCASQNRVNQPQHFGDGTRLSIL.

The chain couples TRBV7-6 to TRBJ2-1; the match to TRBD2 covers 8 bases. Germline V gives CDR1 SGHVS, CDR2 FNYEAQ. The CDR3 is 16 amino acids. The V gene end was trimmed by 0 bases and the J gene end by 7 bases; junction bases not matched to a gene: 8. CDR3 sequence: CASSLALRGRMNEQFF. CDR3 in DNA: TGTGCCAGCAGCTTAGCGCTCCGCGGGAGGATGAATGAGCAGTTCTTC.

The chain is built from TRBV19 and TRBJ1-2, with a weak D call TRBD1 (6 bases). V was pared by 5 bases and J by 0 bases, with 13 bases between. The CDR3 has 15 residues. CDR1 and CDR2 from the germline V gene are LNHDA and SQIVND (reference sequence). As DNA, the CDR3 is TGTGCCAGTAGTCCCGTGGACAGTACTAACTATGGCTACACCTTC. Translating it yields CASSPVDSTNYGYTF.

The rearrangement uses TRBV30 and TRBJ2-5, with 7 nucleotides matching TRBD2. After removal of 2 bases from V and 4 bases from J, the junction contained 7 bases not matched to a gene. Germline V CDR1 and CDR2: GTSNPN, SVGIG (reference sequence). This CDR3 comprises 14 residues. The CDR3 here is CAWSNTGGPETQYF. The CDR3 DNA is TGTGCCTGGAGTAATACGGGAGGCCCAGAGACCCAGTACTTC.

The chain has TRBV7-8 and TRBJ1-1; perhaps TRBD1 as D (6 bases). The V and J ends lost 6 bases and 1 base respectively, with 15 bases between them. Germline assignment: CDR1 SGHVS and CDR2 FQNEAQ. The CDR3 has 15 amino acids. The CDR3 DNA sequence: TGTGCCAGCAGTTTCACCGGGACACCGAACACTGAAGCTTTCTTT. It yields the protein CASSFTGTPNTEAFF. Together with reference TRBV7-8 and TRBJ1-1, the CDR3 gives the full variable domain: GAGVSQSPRYKVAKRGQDVALRCDPISGHVSLFWYQQALGQGPEFLTYFQNEAQLDKSGLPSDRFFAERPEGSVSTLKIQRTQQEDSAVYLCASSFTGTPNTEAFFGQGTRLTVV.